This TCR beta chain is drawn from a study of T cell responses to AZD1222 COVID-19 vaccine. With respect to this clone: Its antigen is unknown.

Unmatched junction bases numbered 15, after V lost 5 bases and J lost 8 bases. The germline V gene encodes CDR1 SGHTA and CDR2 FQGTGA. The CDR3 is 16 residues long. Method: immunoSEQ multiplex PCR; TCRdb's copy keeps in-frame clones and lacks some. The sample has 180,000 or so clones; about 93% are singletons. General observations from the study: At baseline, seropositivity was found in only six or seven AZD1222 recipients. Unmutated regions of variants are reportedly targeted by nearly half of spike-specific TCRs. Spike-specific TCR breadth and depth both grew after two AZD1222 doses. The peak T cell response came first, and repertoires were sampled only after it.

The sequencing used peripheral blood, collected on day 0 of AZD1222 vaccination. This chain joins TRBV7-3 and TRBJ2-1; 7 positions agree with TRBD2. The TCR sequence derives from an adult in good health. The chain's CDR3 is CASSKSGRASDHEQFF. CDR3 bases: TGTGCCAGCAGCAAAAGTGGGAGGGCTAGCGATCATGAGCAGTTCTTC.